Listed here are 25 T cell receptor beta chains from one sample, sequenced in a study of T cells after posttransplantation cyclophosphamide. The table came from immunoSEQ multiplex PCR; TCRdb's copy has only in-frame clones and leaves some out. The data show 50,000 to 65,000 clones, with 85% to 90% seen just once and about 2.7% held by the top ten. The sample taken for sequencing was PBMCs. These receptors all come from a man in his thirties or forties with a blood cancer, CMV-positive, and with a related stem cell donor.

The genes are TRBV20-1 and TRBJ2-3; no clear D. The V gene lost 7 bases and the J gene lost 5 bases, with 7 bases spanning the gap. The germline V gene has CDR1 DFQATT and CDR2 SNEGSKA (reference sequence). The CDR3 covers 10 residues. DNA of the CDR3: TGCAGTGTTACAAAAGATACGCAGTATTTT. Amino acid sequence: CSVTKDTQYF.

The CDR3 spells CASSLGVRTEAFF. The CDR3 DNA reads TGTGCCAGCAGCTTAGGCGTGAGGACTGAAGCTTTCTTT. The chain joins TRBV7-2 to TRBJ1-1; no firm D call. The V and J ends lost 1 base and 5 bases respectively, with 8 bases between them. Germline V gene sequence: CDR1 SGHTA, CDR2 FQGNSA. The CDR3 has 13 amino acids.

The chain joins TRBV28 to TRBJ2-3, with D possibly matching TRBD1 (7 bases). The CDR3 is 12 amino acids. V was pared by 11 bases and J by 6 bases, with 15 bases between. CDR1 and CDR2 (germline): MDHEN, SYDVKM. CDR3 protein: CASQGGYDTQYF. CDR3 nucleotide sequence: TGTGCCTCCCAGGGGGGTTATGATACGCAGTATTTT. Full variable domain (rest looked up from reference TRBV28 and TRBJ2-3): DVKVTQSSRYLVKRTGEKVFLECVQDMDHENMFWYRQDPGLGLRLIYFSYDVKMKEKGDIPEGYSVSREKKERFSLILESASTNQTSMYLCASQGGYDTQYFGPGTRLTVL.

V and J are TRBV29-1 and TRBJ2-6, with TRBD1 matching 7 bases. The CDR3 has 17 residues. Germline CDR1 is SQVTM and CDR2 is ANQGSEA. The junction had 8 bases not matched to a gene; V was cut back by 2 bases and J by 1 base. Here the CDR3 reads CSVEQTGWSSGANVLTF. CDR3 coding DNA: TGCAGCGTTGAACAGACAGGGTGGTCTTCTGGGGCCAACGTCCTGACTTTC.

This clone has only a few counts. DNA of the CDR3: TGTGCCAGCAGCGTAGGACTAGCGGGGGTGAGGGAGCAGTACTTC. This sequence encodes CASSVGLAGVREQYF. The gene calls are TRBV7-2 and TRBJ2-7, with 13 bases fitting TRBD2. After removal of 5 bases from V and 7 bases from J, the junction contained 8 bases not matched to a gene. CDR3 length: 15 amino acids. The V gene's germline CDR1 is SGHTA and CDR2 FQGNSA.

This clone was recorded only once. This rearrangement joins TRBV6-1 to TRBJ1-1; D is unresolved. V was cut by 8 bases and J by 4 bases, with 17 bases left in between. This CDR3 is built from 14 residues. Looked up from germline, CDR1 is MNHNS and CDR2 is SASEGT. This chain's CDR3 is CASVPRHIVTEAFF. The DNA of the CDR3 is TGTGCCAGCGTTCCTCGACATATCGTCACTGAAGCTTTCTTT.

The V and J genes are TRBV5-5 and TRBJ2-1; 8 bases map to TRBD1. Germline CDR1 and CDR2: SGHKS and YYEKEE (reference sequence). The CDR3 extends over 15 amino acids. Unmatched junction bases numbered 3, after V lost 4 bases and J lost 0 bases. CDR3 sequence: CASSGGQDSYNEQFF. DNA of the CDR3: TGTGCCAGCAGCGGGGGACAGGACTCCTACAATGAGCAGTTCTTC.

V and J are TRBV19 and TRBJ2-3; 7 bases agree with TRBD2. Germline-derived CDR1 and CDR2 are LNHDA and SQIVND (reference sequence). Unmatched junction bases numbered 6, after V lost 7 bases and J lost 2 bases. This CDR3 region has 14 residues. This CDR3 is CASTRAGNTDTQYF. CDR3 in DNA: TGTGCCAGTACGCGAGCGGGAAACACAGATACGCAGTATTTT.

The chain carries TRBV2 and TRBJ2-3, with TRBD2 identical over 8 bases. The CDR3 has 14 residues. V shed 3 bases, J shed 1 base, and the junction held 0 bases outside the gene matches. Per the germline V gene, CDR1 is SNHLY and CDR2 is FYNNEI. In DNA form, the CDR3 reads TGTGCCAGCAGTGATAGCGGGGGCACAGATACGCAGTATTTT. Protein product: CASSDSGGTDTQYF.

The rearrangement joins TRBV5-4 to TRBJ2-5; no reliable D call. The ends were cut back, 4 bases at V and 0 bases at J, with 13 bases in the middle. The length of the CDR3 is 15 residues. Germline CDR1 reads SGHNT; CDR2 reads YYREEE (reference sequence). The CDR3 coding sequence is TGTGCCAGCAGCCCGATTTTGCGGAACCAAGAGACCCAGTACTTC. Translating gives CASSPILRNQETQYF.

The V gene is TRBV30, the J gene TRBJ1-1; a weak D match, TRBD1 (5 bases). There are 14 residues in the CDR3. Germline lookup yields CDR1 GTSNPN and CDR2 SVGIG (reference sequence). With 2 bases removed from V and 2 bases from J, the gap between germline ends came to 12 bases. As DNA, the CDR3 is TGTGCCTGGAGTCCAACAGGTATAAACACTGAAGCTTTCTTT. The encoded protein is CAWSPTGINTEAFF.

CDR3 amino acids: CASSEPGQARYEQYF. The CDR3 DNA reads TGTGCCAGCAGTGAACCAGGACAGGCAAGGTACGAGCAGTACTTC. The chain has TRBV6-1 and TRBJ2-7, with 7 bases fitting TRBD1. V shed 2 bases, J shed 4 bases, and the junction held 8 bases outside the gene matches. Germline assignment: CDR1 MNHNS and CDR2 SASEGT. This CDR3 contains 15 residues.

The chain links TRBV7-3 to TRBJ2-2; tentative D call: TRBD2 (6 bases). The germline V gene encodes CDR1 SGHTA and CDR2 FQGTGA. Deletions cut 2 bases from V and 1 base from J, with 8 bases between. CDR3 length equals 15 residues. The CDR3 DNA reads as TGTGCCAGCAGCTTAGGTAGCGGGAACACCGGGGAGCTGTTTTTT. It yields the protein CASSLGSGNTGELFF. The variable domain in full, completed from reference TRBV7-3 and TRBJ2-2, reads GAGVSQTPSNKVTEKGKYVELRCDPISGHTALYWYRQSLGQGPEFLIYFQGTGAADDSGLPNDRFFAVRPEGSVSTLKIQRTERGDSAVYLCASSLGSGNTGELFFGEGSRLTVL.

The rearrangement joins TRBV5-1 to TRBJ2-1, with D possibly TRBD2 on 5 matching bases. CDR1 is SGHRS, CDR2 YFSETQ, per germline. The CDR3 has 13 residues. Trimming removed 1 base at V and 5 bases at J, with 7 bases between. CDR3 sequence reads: CASSLIAHNEQFF. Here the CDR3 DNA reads TGCGCCAGCAGCTTGATAGCGCACAATGAGCAGTTCTTC.

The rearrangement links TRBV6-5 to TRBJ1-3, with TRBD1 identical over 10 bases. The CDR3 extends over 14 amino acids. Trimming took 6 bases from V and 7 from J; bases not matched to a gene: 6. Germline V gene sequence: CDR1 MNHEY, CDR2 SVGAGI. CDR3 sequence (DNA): TGTGCCAGCAGGAGGACAGGGGGATACAACACCATATATTTT. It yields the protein CASRRTGGYNTIYF.

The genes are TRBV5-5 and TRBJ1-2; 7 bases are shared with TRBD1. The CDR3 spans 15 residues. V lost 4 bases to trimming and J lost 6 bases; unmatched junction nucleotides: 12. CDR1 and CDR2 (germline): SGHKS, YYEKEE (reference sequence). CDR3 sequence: CASSANTGAEDGYTF. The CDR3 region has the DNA TGTGCCAGCAGCGCGAATACAGGGGCGGAAGATGGCTACACCTTC.

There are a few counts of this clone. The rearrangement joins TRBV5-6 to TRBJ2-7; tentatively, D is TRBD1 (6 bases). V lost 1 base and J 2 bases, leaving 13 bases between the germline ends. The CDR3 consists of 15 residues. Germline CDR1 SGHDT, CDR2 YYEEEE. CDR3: CASSLRDTGPYEQYF. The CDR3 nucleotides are TGTGCCAGCAGCTTGAGGGACACTGGTCCCTACGAGCAGTACTTC.

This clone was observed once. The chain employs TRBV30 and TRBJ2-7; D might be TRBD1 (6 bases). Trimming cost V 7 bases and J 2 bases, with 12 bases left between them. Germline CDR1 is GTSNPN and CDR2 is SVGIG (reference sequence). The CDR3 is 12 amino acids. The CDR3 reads CAFTGNAYEQYF. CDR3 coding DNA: TGTGCCTTCACAGGGAATGCCTACGAGCAGTACTTC.

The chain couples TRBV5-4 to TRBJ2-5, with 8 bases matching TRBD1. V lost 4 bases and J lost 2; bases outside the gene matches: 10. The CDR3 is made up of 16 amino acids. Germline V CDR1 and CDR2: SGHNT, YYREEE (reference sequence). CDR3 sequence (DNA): TGTGCCAGCAGCGATGATCCGGGACAGGTTCAAGAGACCCAGTACTTC. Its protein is CASSDDPGQVQETQYF.

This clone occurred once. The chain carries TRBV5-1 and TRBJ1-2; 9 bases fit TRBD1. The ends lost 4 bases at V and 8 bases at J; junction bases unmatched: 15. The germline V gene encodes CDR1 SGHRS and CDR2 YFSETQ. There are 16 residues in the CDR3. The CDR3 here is CASSEIRDRALAGYTF. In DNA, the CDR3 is TGCGCCAGCAGCGAAATCCGGGACAGGGCACTCGCGGGCTACACCTTC.

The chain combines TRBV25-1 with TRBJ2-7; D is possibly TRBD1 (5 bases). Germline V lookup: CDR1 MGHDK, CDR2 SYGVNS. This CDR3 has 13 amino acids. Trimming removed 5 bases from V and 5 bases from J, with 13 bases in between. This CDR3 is CASSQAGFHEQYF. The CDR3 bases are TGTGCCAGCAGTCAAGCAGGGTTCCACGAGCAGTACTTC.

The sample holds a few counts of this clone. Here the CDR3 reads CASSEAQGSLLYEQYF. The CDR3 DNA is TGTGCCAGCAGTGAAGCGCAGGGAAGCTTGCTATACGAGCAGTACTTC. This chain joins TRBV6-1 and TRBJ2-7; D perhaps matches TRBD1 (5 bases). V dropped 0 bases and J dropped 4 bases, with 16 bases sitting between them. This CDR3 has 16 amino acids. Germline values: CDR1 MNHNS, CDR2 SASEGT.

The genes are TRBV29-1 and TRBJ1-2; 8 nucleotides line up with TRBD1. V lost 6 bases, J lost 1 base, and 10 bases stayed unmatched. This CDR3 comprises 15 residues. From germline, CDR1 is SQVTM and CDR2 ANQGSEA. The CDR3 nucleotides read TGCAGCGTGAGGGACCGTGACAGGGGTAACTATGGCTACACCTTC. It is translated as CSVRDRDRGNYGYTF.

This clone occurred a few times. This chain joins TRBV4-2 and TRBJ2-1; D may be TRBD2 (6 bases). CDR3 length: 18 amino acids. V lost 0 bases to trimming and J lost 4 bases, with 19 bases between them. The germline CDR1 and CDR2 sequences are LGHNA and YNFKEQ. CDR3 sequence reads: CASSQEGGERVTYNEQFF. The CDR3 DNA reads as TGTGCCAGCAGCCAAGAGGGGGGAGAAAGGGTAACTTACAATGAGCAGTTCTTC.

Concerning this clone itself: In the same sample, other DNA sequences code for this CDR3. CDR3 residues: CASSLTGNNEQFF. The CDR3 bases are TGTGCCAGCAGCTTAACAGGGAACAATGAGCAGTTCTTC. The gene calls are TRBV11-1 and TRBJ2-1; TRBD1 is a possible D gene (6 bases). The germline gives CDR1 SGHAT, CDR2 FQDESV (reference sequence). The CDR3 has 13 amino acids. V was trimmed by 2 bases and J by 5 bases, leaving 7 bases between them.